The rows below give T cell receptor beta chains drawn from one sample of a study of beta chain features in type 1 diabetes. Repertoires were generated with immunoSEQ multiplex PCR, while TCRdb's copy carries only in-frame clones and drops some. The table includes approximately 240,000 clones, 16% detected once. The specimen was naive CD4+ T cells from blood. The source is a man younger than 45 with type 1 diabetes. CDR3s include the opening cysteine and the closing phenylalanine or tryptophan. The D gene is left open where the match is weak.

TRBD1 TRBJ1-1 TRBV2 CASSEGQGNTEAFF
NA TRBJ2-4 TRBV7-2 CASSLFGGSNIQYF
NA TRBJ2-5 TRBV10-3 CAIGEANQETQYF
TRBD2 TRBJ2-7 TRBV28 CASSPRLAGGSYEQYF
TRBD1 TRBJ2-7 TRBV6-6 CASSRTGRNDGEQYF
TRBD1 TRBJ2-7 TRBV5-4 CASSLLQGAYEQYF
NA TRBJ2-6 TRBV5-1 CASSSDRQASGANVLTF
NA TRBJ1-5 TRBV6-1 CASSEATRQPQHF
TRBD2 TRBJ2-7 TRBV29-1 CSVASGYEQYF
NA TRBJ2-7 TRBV7-9 CASSGRGSSDEQYF
NA TRBJ2-1 TRBV4-2 CASRDGGTSSYNEQFF
NA TRBJ1-1 TRBV29-1 CSVELQGAEAFF
NA TRBJ2-1 TRBV29-1 CSVGDNEQFF
NA TRBJ2-3 TRBV29-1 CSVQGVGADTQYF
TRBD1 TRBJ1-5 TRBV28 CASSLPDRGNQPQHF
NA TRBJ2-6 TRBV5-1 CASSLEPKAGANVLTF
TRBD1 TRBJ1-1 TRBV10-3 CAIRRDSTEAFF
NA TRBJ1-1 TRBV7-8 CASGSQQGTEAFF
NA TRBJ2-7 TRBV9 CASSGGGLEQYF
NA TRBJ2-1 TRBV29-1 CSVVKVRRGRNEQFF
NA TRBJ1-2 TRBV2 CASSVQRGGYTF
TRBD2 TRBJ2-5 TRBV2 CASSPRLAGQETQYF
TRBD2 TRBJ2-1 TRBV2 CASSEGTSGNNEQFF
TRBD1 TRBJ1-2 TRBV15 CATSKTTGDYGYTF
NA TRBJ2-1 TRBV7-8 CASSPNLAGNTYNEQFF
NA TRBJ2-3 TRBV7-2 CASSLERTDTQYF
NA TRBJ2-1 TRBV28 CASSPGAGNEQFF
NA TRBJ1-1 TRBV29-1 CSVEPASEAFF
NA TRBJ2-1 TRBV7-2 CASSLGHGGYNEQFF
NA TRBJ1-3 TRBV21-1 CASSKSSHSGNTIYF
NA TRBJ2-5 TRBV21-1 CASSNEKPTSGVQETQYF
NA TRBJ2-1 TRBV11-2 CASSSYPNGEQFF
NA TRBJ2-3 TRBV27 CASSPPDHIDTDTQYF
TRBD2 TRBJ2-1 TRBV15 CATSRDSLAEIEQFF
TRBD1 TRBJ2-5 TRBV6-5 CASSYSLGTGRLTQYF
NA TRBJ1-3 TRBV4-1 CASTQGWGNTIYF
TRBD2 TRBJ2-1 TRBV7-2 CASSFSGFNEQFF
TRBD2 TRBJ2-7 TRBV28 CASTGGDGSASYEQYF
NA TRBJ2-4 TRBV28 CASTRRAAGSYIQYF
NA TRBJ1-6 TRBV7-2 CASSPRRDSPLHF
NA TRBJ1-2 TRBV4-3 CASSQGQNYGYTF
NA TRBJ1-3 TRBV4-3 CASSQDDRNSGNTIYF
NA TRBJ2-7 TRBV7-8 CASSPNYEQYF